The clone carrying this T cell receptor (beta chain) occurred once. A far larger clone lies a single base away; this is likely a read error. Using two-round multiplex PCR, the authors amplified TCR beta CDR3 from genomic DNA. Primers (each specific to one TRBV or TRBJ gene) were used in first-round PCR. A single record per CDR3 protein comes from TCRdb applying MiXCR to the multiplex PCR reads. The table records about 19,000 distinct CDR3 sequences, around 55% of them present only once. This record comes from a study of prognosis after radiotherapy for stage I lung cancer. Study summary: For radiotherapy, patients got SBRT split into 3 to 5 fractions, giving a biologically effective dose of at least 100 Gy.

The V segment lost 6 bases and the J segment 5 bases; nucleotides outside the gene matches: 9. Germline lookup yields CDR1 SEHNR and CDR2 FQNEAQ (reference sequence). The CDR3 loop spans 15 amino acids. Two separate time points each saw a draw of approximately 6 milliliters of peripheral blood. The genes are TRBV7-9 and TRBJ2-1; 8 nucleotides align to TRBD2. The receptor was isolated from a donor of 50 years or more with non-small cell lung cancer. The material was PBMCs, obtained before or after stereotactic body radiation therapy (not recorded which). The CDR3 reads CASSQAGVPDNEQFF. CDR3 nucleotides: TGTGCCAGCAGTCAAGCGGGAGTGCCTGACAATGAGCAGTTCTTC. The entire variable domain, with the rest obtained from reference TRBV7-9 and TRBJ2-1, is as follows: DTGVSQNPRHKITKRGQNVTFRCDPISEHNRLYWYRQTLGQGPEFLTYFQNEAQLEKSRLLSDRFSAERPKGSFSTLEIQRTEQGDSAMYLCASSQAGVPDNEQFFGPGTRLTVL.